The 3 T cell receptor beta chains in this list originate from one sample, sequenced in a study of CD8 T cells in Susac syndrome. Roughly 0.45 to 1 ug RNA was reverse transcribed with random hexamers. TCRdb passed the immunoSEQ multiplex PCR reads through MiXCR, listing each CDR3 protein once. The table records around 23,000 distinct CDR3 sequences, about 93% of them present only once. Sequencing input: CD8+ T cells from PBMCs. These receptors were obtained from a human donor with Susac syndrome.

J is TRBJ2-3 and V is TRBV5-6, with TRBD2 identical over 11 bases. The CDR3 extends over 20 amino acids. The germline V gene has CDR1 SGHDT and CDR2 YYEEEE. J was trimmed by 0 bases and V by 2 bases; bases with no gene match: 14. As DNA, the CDR3 is TGTGCCAGCAGCTTACTAGCGGGGGATCTCGATACCCGCAGCACAGATACGCAGTATTTT. This sequence encodes CASSLLAGDLDTRSTDTQYF. Full variable domain (missing parts from reference TRBV5-6 and TRBJ2-3): DAGVTQSPTHLIKTRGQQVTLRCSPKSGHDTVSWYQQALGQGPQFIFQYYEEEERQRGNFPDRFSGHQFPNYSSELNVNALLLGDSALYLCASSLLAGDLDTRSTDTQYFGPGTRLTVL.

V gene TRBV5-1 combines with J gene TRBJ2-7; 11 nucleotides align to TRBD2. This CDR3 region has 16 residues. The trim removed 4 bases at V and 6 bases at J, leaving 12 bases unmatched. Looked up from germline, CDR1 is SGHRS and CDR2 is YFSETQ. The CDR3 DNA follows: TGCGCCAGCAGCCCAGTGGGGACTAGCGGAGTTAGCGAGCAGTACTTC. Translated: CASSPVGTSGVSEQYF.

This sequence joins TRBV14 and TRBJ2-2; TRBD1 agrees at 12 bases. After removal of 4 bases from V and 6 bases from J, the junction contained 9 bases not matched to a gene. The CDR3 totals 17 residues. From germline, CDR1 is SGHDN and CDR2 FVKESK. The CDR3 coding sequence is TGTGCCAGCAGCCCGCGCCGGGACAGGGGGCCCTCCGGGGAGCTGTTTTTT. Its translation is CASSPRRDRGPSGELFF.